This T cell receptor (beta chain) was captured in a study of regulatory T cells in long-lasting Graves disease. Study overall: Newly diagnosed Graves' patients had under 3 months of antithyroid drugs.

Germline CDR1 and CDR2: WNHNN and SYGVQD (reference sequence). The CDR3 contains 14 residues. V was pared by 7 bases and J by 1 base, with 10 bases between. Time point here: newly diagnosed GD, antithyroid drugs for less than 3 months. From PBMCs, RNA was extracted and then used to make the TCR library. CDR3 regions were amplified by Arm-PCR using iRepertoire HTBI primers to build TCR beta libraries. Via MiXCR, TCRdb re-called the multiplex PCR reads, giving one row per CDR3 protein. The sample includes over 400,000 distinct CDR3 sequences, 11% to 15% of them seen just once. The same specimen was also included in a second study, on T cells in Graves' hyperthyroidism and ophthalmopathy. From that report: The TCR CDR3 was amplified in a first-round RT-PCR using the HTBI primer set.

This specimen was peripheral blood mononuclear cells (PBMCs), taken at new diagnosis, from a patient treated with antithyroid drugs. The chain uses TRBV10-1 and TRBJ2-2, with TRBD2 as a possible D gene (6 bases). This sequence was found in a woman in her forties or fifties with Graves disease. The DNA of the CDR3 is TGCGCCAGCAATGGCGGGGAGAACACCGGGGAGCTGTTTTTT. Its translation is CASNGGENTGELFF.